This T cell receptor beta chain was captured by sequencing in a study of CD8 T cells in Susac syndrome. General study results and limits: As acknowledged by the study, its TCR sequencing and HLA analysis included a relatively small number of individuals.

Notes on this clonotype: As yet, its antigen is unknown.

RNA was extracted with the RNeasy kit, and a quantity of 0.5 to 1 ug was reverse transcribed using random hexamers. Using its own MiXCR run on the immunoSEQ multiplex PCR reads, TCRdb lists one record per CDR3 protein. The table has some 65,000 distinct CDR3 sequences, approximately 94% seen once; the top ten hold around 0.6%. In germline, CDR1 is MNHEY, CDR2 SMNVEV (reference sequence). The CDR3 covers 13 residues. V was shortened by 2 bases and J by 3 bases, with 5 bases between the two germline ends. Sequencing of TCR beta was performed on blood CD8+ and CD4+ T cells. Treatment-naive patients with stable or active relapsing-remitting disease served as multiple sclerosis controls. In contrast to the negatively isolated CD8+ and CD4+ T cells, TEMRA cells were FACS-enriched.

The specimen sequenced was CD8+ T cells from PBMCs. The TCR comes from a human donor with multiple sclerosis. This sequence joins TRBV27 and TRBJ1-5; no clear D. The CDR3 sequence is CASSLGTNQPQHF. The CDR3 DNA is TGTGCCAGCAGTTTAGGTACCAATCAGCCCCAGCATTTT.